This record looks at one TCR beta chain sequence and its context. Its target is unknown. This sample was taken from a study of T-cell reconstitution after alpha-beta-depleted transplantation in children. J gave up 6 bases and V 3 bases, and 10 bases lay outside the gene matches. The CDR3 sequence is 16 residues long. CDR1 and CDR2 from the germline V gene are KGHDR and SFDVKD. Study-level findings and limits: By one year post-transplant, T-cell counts and diversity largely arose from T cells that were newly produced.

For TCRbeta, the library was prepared with unique molecular identifiers. TCRdb re-analysed the PCR reads in MiXCR, keeping a single row per CDR3 protein. The table lists about 420,000 distinct CDR3 sequences, around 16% of them singletons. The TCR comes from a boy in the first two years of life who had a stem cell transplant for Wiskott-Aldrich syndrome, so the T cells may come from the graft donor. This sample comprised PBMCs, mostly from graft donor cells, obtained 360 days after TCRalphabeta/CD19-depleted stem cell transplant. This rearrangement joins TRBV24-1 to TRBJ2-3, with TRBD1 identical over 8 bases. The CDR3 sequence is CATSDPAGQGSDTQYF. The CDR3 DNA sequence: TGTGCCACCAGTGATCCCGCAGGACAGGGCTCTGATACGCAGTATTTT.